The T cell receptor beta chain described here comes from a study of cytomegalovirus exposure and HLA in healthy donors. Study-level information: The 100 to 150 validation repertoires matched the roughly 700 first-cohort repertoires in platform, a later analysis reported. Study outcomes and limitations: Rarity held for most TCR sequences, but there were some public TCRs that occurred in many donors.

In its sample, this clone was seen a few times. Its antigen is unknown. This CDR3 contains 12 residues. Germline CDR1 SGHTA, CDR2 FQGNSA. Deletions cut 8 bases from V and 1 base from J, with 9 bases between. Produced via immunoSEQ multiplex PCR; TCRdb's table is partial and in-frame only. The table includes approximately 200,000 clones, around 84% detected once. This TCR came from a woman in her twenties or thirties in good health and CMV-seropositive. This chain connects TRBV7-2 to TRBJ2-7, with D maybe TRBD2 (7 bases). The sequencing input was PBMCs. The CDR3 here is CASGRGSYEQYF. CDR3 nucleotides: TGTGCCAGCGGGAGGGGGTCCTACGAGCAGTACTTC. Full variable domain (outside the CDR3, taken from reference TRBV7-2 and TRBJ2-7): GAGVSQSPSNKVTEKGKDVELRCDPISGHTALYWYRQSLGQGLEFLIYFQGNSAPDKSGLPSDRFSAERTGGSVSTLTIQRTQQEDSAVYLCASGRGSYEQYFGPGTRLTVT.